A selection of T cell receptor beta chains follows, all from one sample in a study of blood T cell repertoires in COVID-19. Produced via immunoSEQ multiplex PCR; TCRdb's table is partial and in-frame only. The sample records 200,000 to 250,000 clones, around 89% being singletons. The material sequenced was PBMCs or T cells enriched from blood (not recorded which). The receptors originated from a woman under 40 who had recovered from COVID-19. Both conserved end residues are part of each CDR3. The order of the fields is clone size, V gene, J gene, D gene, CDR3 protein, CDR3 DNA. The D gene is left open where the match is weak. Clone sizes are given selectively: once, few, many, or a class where the clone is expanded.

NA	TRBV6-5	TRBJ1-1	TRBD1	CASSSGQGNTEAFF	TGTGCCAGCAGTTCAGGACAGGGGAACACTGAAGCTTTCTTT
NA	TRBV5-5	TRBJ2-5	TRBD1	CASVPTGNQETQYF	TGTGCCAGCGTCCCGACAGGGAACCAAGAGACCCAGTACTTC
NA	TRBV27	TRBJ1-6	NA	CASTLDGDGNSPLHF	TGTGCCAGCACCCTGGACGGGGATGGTAACTCACCCCTCCACTTT
NA	TRBV2	TRBJ2-3	TRBD2	CASNLGGATDTQYF	TGTGCCAGCAACCTCGGGGGGGCGACAGATACGCAGTATTTT
once	TRBV12-3/TRBV12-4	TRBJ2-7	NA	CASSPDSSYEQYF	TGTGCCAGCAGCCCGGACAGCTCCTACGAGCAGTACTTC
NA	TRBV7-2	TRBJ2-7	NA	CASSLASSTGYEQYF	TGTGCCAGCAGCTTAGCAAGTAGTACGGGCTACGAGCAGTACTTC
NA	TRBV5-1	TRBJ2-5	TRBD2	CASRPSGGAETQYF	TGCGCCAGCAGACCTAGCGGGGGGGCAGAGACCCAGTACTTC
NA	TRBV21-1	TRBJ1-3	NA	CASSKEVGQRNTIYF	TGTGCCAGCAGCAAAGAGGTGGGACAGCGAAACACCATATATTTT
few	TRBV27	TRBJ1-5	NA	CASSFIVNQPQHF	TGTGCCAGCAGTTTCATAGTCAATCAGCCCCAGCATTTT
NA	TRBV13	TRBJ2-1	TRBD2	CASSPSGGGDLVGYGEQFF	TGTGCCAGCAGTCCCAGCGGGGGCGGTGACCTTGTCGGCTATGGTGAGCAGTTCTTC
many	TRBV10-2	TRBJ1-5	TRBD1	CASSERGQGAGGQPQHF	TGCGCCAGCAGTGAGAGGGGACAGGGGGCCGGCGGTCAGCCCCAGCATTTT
few	TRBV11-3	TRBJ2-3	NA	CASSPGLTLRTDTQYF	TGTGCCAGCAGCCCCGGACTAACCCTAAGAACAGATACGCAGTATTTT
NA	TRBV2	TRBJ1-1	NA	CATRLGTNPGPEAFF	TGTGCCACTAGATTAGGGACAAACCCCGGACCTGAAGCTTTCTTT
NA	TRBV3-1/TRBV3-2	TRBJ1-2	NA	CASSQDRSGGPYGYTF	TGTGCCAGCAGCCAAGATCGGTCCGGCGGGCCTTATGGCTACACCTTC
NA	TRBV14	TRBJ2-5	TRBD2	CASSQGLAVGETQYF	TGTGCCAGCAGCCAAGGACTAGCCGTTGGAGAGACCCAGTACTTC
NA	TRBV10-3	TRBJ1-5	NA	CATQGGTEGNQPQHF	TGTGCCACCCAGGGAGGAACAGAGGGGAATCAGCCCCAGCATTTT
few	TRBV5-6	TRBJ2-2	TRBD2	CASSWDYQNTGELFF	TGTGCCAGCAGCTGGGACTACCAGAACACCGGGGAGCTGTTTTTT
NA	TRBV4-1	TRBJ2-7	NA	CASSQDRTGQYF	TGCGCCAGCAGCCAAGATAGAACCGGGCAGTACTTC
NA	TRBV5-1	TRBJ2-3	NA	CASSPPLQLADTQYF	TGCGCCAGCAGCCCGCCCCTTCAACTAGCAGATACGCAGTATTTT
few	TRBV24-1	TRBJ1-6	NA	CATSGPGVSPLHF	TGTGCCACCAGTGGTCCCGGAGTTTCACCCCTCCACTTT
NA	TRBV7-2	TRBJ2-5	NA	CASSSRAQETQYF	TGTGCCAGCAGCTCCAGGGCCCAGGAGACCCAGTACTTC
NA	TRBV29-1	TRBJ1-4	TRBD1	CSVATTGGNEKLFF	TGCAGCGTAGCGACGACAGGGGGAAATGAAAAACTGTTTTTT
few	TRBV5-5	TRBJ2-3	NA	CASSLSLGAGTQYF	TGTGCCAGCAGCCTTAGTTTGGGGGCAGGTACGCAGTATTTT
NA	TRBV6-5	TRBJ2-7	TRBD1	CASQRDRGSQEQYF	TGTGCCAGCCAAAGGGACAGGGGGTCTCAGGAGCAGTACTTC
NA	TRBV5-8	TRBJ1-5	NA	CASSLPYSNQPQHF	TGTGCCAGCAGCTTGCCGTATAGCAATCAGCCCCAGCATTTT
NA	TRBV7-2	TRBJ2-5	TRBD2	CASSLRVRGGDPPYF	TGTGCCAGCAGCTTAAGGGTACGGGGGGGAGACCCACCCTACTTC
NA	TRBV4-3	TRBJ2-7	NA	CASSQDLYSLSYEQYF	TGCGCCAGCAGCCAAGATCTTTACAGTCTATCCTACGAGCAGTACTTC
NA	TRBV7-2	TRBJ1-4	NA	CASSLGGGASNEKLFF	TGTGCCAGCAGCTTAGGAGGGGGGGCTTCTAATGAAAAACTGTTTTTT
once	TRBV6-2/TRBV6-3	TRBJ2-7	NA	CASSYAQGRPYEQYF	TGTGCCAGCAGTTACGCCCAGGGGCGACCCTACGAGCAGTACTTC
NA	TRBV12-3/TRBV12-4	TRBJ1-2	NA	CASSWGGIGYTF	TGTGCCAGCAGCTGGGGGGGTATTGGCTACACCTTC
many	TRBV6-1	TRBJ2-2	TRBD1	CASSQGTGTASGELFF	TGTGCCAGCAGTCAAGGGACCGGGACAGCATCCGGGGAGCTGTTTTTT
NA	TRBV18	TRBJ2-4	TRBD1	CASSPRTGEVIQYF	TGTGCCAGCTCACCGCGGACAGGGGAAGTCATTCAGTACTTC
NA	TRBV25-1	TRBJ1-1	TRBD1	CASSPRDRGRTEAFF	TGTGCCAGCAGTCCCCGGGACAGGGGGCGGACTGAAGCTTTCTTT
once	TRBV7-3	TRBJ2-7	NA	CASRSLHRTPEQYF	TGTGCCAGCAGGTCCCTACATCGGACACCCGAGCAGTACTTC
NA	TRBV4-1	TRBJ1-6	NA	CASSQTWDRGTPLHF	TGCGCCAGCAGCCAAACTTGGGACCGGGGGACACCCCTCCACTTT
NA	TRBV27	TRBJ1-4	NA	CASSFSGFEKLFF	TGTGCCAGCAGTTTTTCCGGGTTCGAAAAACTGTTTTTT
NA	TRBV28	TRBJ2-1	TRBD2	CASSLLAGPYNEQFF	TGTGCCAGCAGTTTATTAGCGGGCCCCTACAATGAGCAGTTCTTC
few	TRBV27	TRBJ2-1	TRBD1	CASSFRGLEQFF	TGTGCCAGCAGTTTCAGGGGGCTTGAGCAGTTCTTC
NA	TRBV5-6	TRBJ1-1	NA	CASSSGTGRRNTEAFF	TGTGCCAGCAGCTCGGGGACCGGGAGGAGGAACACTGAAGCTTTCTTT
NA	TRBV7-2	TRBJ2-2	TRBD1	CASSVRDRPTGELFF	TGTGCCAGCAGCGTCCGGGACAGACCTACCGGGGAGCTGTTTTTT
few	TRBV28	TRBJ1-6	NA	CASSEGIHLHF	TGTGCCAGCAGTGAGGGCATTCACCTCCACTTT
NA	TRBV18	TRBJ2-5	NA	CASSQEETQYF	TGTGCCAGCTCACAAGAGGAGACCCAGTACTTC
NA	TRBV19	TRBJ1-2	NA	CASSMVRDGYTF	TGTGCCAGTAGTATGGTCCGGGATGGCTACACCTTC
NA	TRBV7-9	TRBJ2-7	TRBD1	CASSETGNEQYF	TGTGCCAGCAGCGAGACAGGGAACGAGCAGTACTTC
NA	TRBV5-1	TRBJ2-1	NA	CASRLANEQFF	TGCGCCAGCAGATTAGCTAATGAGCAGTTCTTC
once	TRBV3-1/TRBV3-2	TRBJ1-2	NA	CASSQTGIDYGYTF	TGTGCCAGCAGCCAAACAGGGATCGACTATGGCTACACCTTC